The clone carrying this T cell receptor (beta chain) was recorded a few times. One junction end does not reproduce the germline sequence, and a read error may be involved. This specimen comes from a study of T cells in Graves' hyperthyroidism and ophthalmopathy. Researchers took RNA transcripts and amplified the TCR beta CDR3 regions from them. RT-PCR in the first round (using the HTBI primer set) targeted the TCR CDR3. TCRdb re-called the multiplex PCR reads through MiXCR, storing one row per CDR3 protein. Here the sample spans about 570,000 distinct CDR3 sequences, around 45% being singletons. What was sequenced was peripheral blood or thyroid tissue (not recorded which). This sequence originates from an adult woman with Graves' disease, either hyperthyroidism or ophthalmopathy (not recorded which).

The CDR3 is CASSFSPQRQPWGEQYF. The CDR3 DNA sequence: TGTGCCAGCAGTTTCTCGCCCCAAAGACAGCCCTGGGGCGAGCAGTACTTC. This rearrangement joins TRBV10-3 to TRBJ2-7, with D perhaps TRBD1 (5 bases). Germline CDR1 is ENHRY and CDR2 is SYGVKD. The CDR3 covers 17 residues.